This T cell receptor (beta chain) was found in a study of CD4+ T cells in melanoma. General observations from the study: Diverse differentiation states were reported for melanoma neoantigen-specific CD4+ T cells. CD8+ T cell, macrophage and B cell function reportedly correlated with neoantigen-specific CD4+ T cells.

V lost 5 bases and J lost 5; bases outside the gene matches: 8. The CDR3 is made up of 15 amino acids. Germline values: CDR1 LNHDA, CDR2 SQIVND (reference sequence). Libraries were prepared by immunoSEQ multiplex PCR; TCRdb keeps only in-frame clonotypes and omits some of them. The repertoire holds under 5,000 clones, with 62% as singletons. This clone was observed a handful of times. Its matching antigen is unknown. The sequenced sample consisted of cells from a culture (not recorded whether cultured in vitro). V and J are TRBV19 and TRBJ2-5; 10 bases align to TRBD2. The source is a human donor with melanoma. The CDR3 DNA follows: TGTGCCAGTAGTCCCACAGCGGGGGGGCTGGAGACCCAGTACTTC. Encoded protein: CASSPTAGGLETQYF. Drawing the rest from reference TRBV19 and TRBJ2-5, the complete variable domain is DGGITQSPKYLFRKEGQNVTLSCEQNLNHDAMYWYRQDPGQGLRLIYYSQIVNDFQKGDIAEGYSVSREKKESFPLTVTSAQKNPTAFYLCASSPTAGGLETQYFGPGTRLLVL.